This TCR beta chain appears in the sequencing data of a study of beta chain features in type 1 diabetes. Regarding the study as a whole: Type 1 diabetes patients had TCRB CDR3s that were shorter (moderately but significantly so) in all four CD4+ subsets. Type 1 diabetes patients had fewer VDJ junction insertions and more deletions.

The CDR3 runs to 13 residues. Germline V lookup: CDR1 SGDLS, CDR2 YYNGEE. J lost 4 bases, V lost 4 bases, and 2 bases had no gene match. Turning to this clone: Its antigen is undetermined.

What was sequenced were expressed TCRB transcripts, since all of the isolated RNA had been reverse transcribed. Some 3.3 million reads per sample on average were obtained from naive, central memory and regulatory T cell samples. Measured with immunoSEQ multiplex PCR; TCRdb has only the in-frame clones, and not every one. This table has 150,000 to 190,000 clones, about a tenth appearing once. Purity of each sorted population was above 95%. V is TRBV9 and J is TRBJ2-5; the match to TRBD1 covers 9 bases. This receptor was identified in a young man with type 1 diabetes. Specimen: central memory CD4+ T cells from blood. The CDR3 DNA reads TGTGCCAGCAGCCAGGGACAGGGAGAGACCCAGTACTTC. Protein sequence: CASSQGQGETQYF.